The present entry profiles one T cell receptor (beta chain) with its context. V lost 3 bases and J 0 bases, leaving 12 bases between the germline ends. The CDR3 runs to 16 residues. Germline V gene data show CDR1 as LNHDA and CDR2 as SQIVND (reference sequence). Use of 60 Vbeta and 13 Jbeta primers characterized the PCR. Some clones are missing from TCRdb's copy, which holds only in-frame ones; the method was immunoSEQ multiplex PCR. This table holds 100,000 to 150,000 clones, around 79% found once. This record belongs to a study of cytomegalovirus exposure and HLA in healthy donors. This receptor was obtained from a woman between 35 and 50 years old in good health and CMV-seronegative. What was sequenced was PBMCs. J is TRBJ2-4 and V is TRBV19; no reliable D call. The CDR3: CASSIGRLGAKNIQYF. CDR3 DNA: TGTGCCAGTAGTATTGGCAGGTTGGGAGCCAAAAACATTCAGTACTTC.